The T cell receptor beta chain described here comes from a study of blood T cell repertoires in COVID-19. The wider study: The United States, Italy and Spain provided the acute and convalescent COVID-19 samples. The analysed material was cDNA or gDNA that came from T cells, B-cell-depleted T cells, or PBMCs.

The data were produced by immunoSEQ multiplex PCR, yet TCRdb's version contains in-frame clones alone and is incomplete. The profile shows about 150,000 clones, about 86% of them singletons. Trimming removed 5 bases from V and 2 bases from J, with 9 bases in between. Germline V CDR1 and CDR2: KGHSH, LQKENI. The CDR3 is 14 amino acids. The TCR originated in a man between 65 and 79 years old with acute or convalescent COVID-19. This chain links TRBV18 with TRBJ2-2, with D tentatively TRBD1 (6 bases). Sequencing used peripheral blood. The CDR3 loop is CASSKQGNTGELFF. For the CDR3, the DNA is TGTGCCAGCTCAAAACAGGGAAACACCGGGGAGCTGTTTTTT.